This T cell receptor (beta chain) was sequenced for a study of T cell changes during pregnancy in multiple sclerosis. Sequencing used immunoSEQ multiplex PCR; TCRdb keeps in-frame clones, though not all of them. The sample shows about 75,000 clones, over 85% of them seen only once. This CDR3 spans 16 amino acids. J lost 7 bases, V lost 4 bases, and 11 bases had no gene match. Germline CDR1 reads SNHLY; CDR2 reads FYNNEI. The chain uses TRBV2 and TRBJ1-5, with TRBD1 matching 9 bases. The source is a female donor with multiple sclerosis, enrolled in a pregnancy study. Sequenced here: CD4+ T cells from peripheral blood mononuclear cells, sampled after pregnancy. This chain's CDR3 is CASSGPSTGGEQPQHF. The CDR3 DNA reads as TGTGCCAGCAGTGGGCCTTCGACAGGGGGAGAGCAGCCCCAGCATTTT. The full variable domain, rest sourced from reference TRBV2 and TRBJ1-5, is EPEVTQTPSHQVTQMGQEVILRCVPISNHLYFYWYRQILGQKVEFLVSFYNNEISEKSEIFDDQFSVERPDGSNFTLKIRSTKLEDSAMYFCASSGPSTGGEQPQHFGDGTRLSIL.